This TCR beta chain derives from a study of vaccination and CD4 T cells after COVID-19. The wider study: Overlapping spike pools from SARS-CoV-2 and HCoV-NL63, HCoV-OC43 and HCoV-229E served as culture stimuli.

This CDR3 comprises 14 residues. CDR1 is DFQATT and CDR2 is SNEGSKA in the germline V gene (reference sequence). Trimming cost V 5 bases and J 3 bases, with 14 bases left between them. With the Oncomine TCR Beta short-read assay, DNA from cultured CD4+ T cells was sequenced. Using its own MiXCR run on the PCR reads, TCRdb lists one record per CDR3 protein. Among under 20,000 distinct CDR3 sequences listed, 60% to 80% were seen once. Of note for this clonotype: The antigen is undetermined.

Treatment denoted: approximately nine-day PBMC culture with coronavirus spike peptide pools or control peptides (ViraFEST assay). PCR tests turned positive between March and December 2020, before US Alpha, Beta and Delta variants. V usage is TRBV20-1 and J usage is TRBJ1-5; D gene uncertain. Sequencing was done on a sample of CD4+ T cells from blood, cultured in vitro. This clonotype was sampled from a human donor who had recovered from COVID-19. DNA for the CDR3: TGCAGTGCTCGAGGAGGCAACCCCAATCAGCCCCAGCATTTT. Protein: CSARGGNPNQPQHF.